This section outlines one T cell receptor (beta chain) sequence together with its context. The antigen remains unidentified. This sample includes further DNA sequences coding for the same CDR3. Looked up from germline, CDR1 is GTSNPN and CDR2 is SVGIG (reference sequence). The CDR3 loop spans 11 amino acids. Between the trimmed V and J ends, which lost 3 bases and 4 bases, there was a span of 6 bases. The sample belongs to a study of beta chain features in type 1 diabetes. Study-level points and caveats: All four CD4+ subsets of Type 1 diabetes patients contained TCRB CDR3s that were moderately but significantly shorter.

The entirety of the isolated RNA underwent reverse transcription, so expressed TCRB transcripts were sequenced. Assay: immunoSEQ multiplex PCR; the TCRdb copy retains only in-frame clones and omits some. The table lists 550,000 to 850,000 clones, around 15% of them singletons. The source material was naive CD4+ T cells from blood. The chain recombines TRBV30 with TRBJ1-1; D unresolved. This receptor was obtained from a man between 18 and 35 years old with type 1 diabetes. CDR3 coding DNA: TGTGCCTGGAGCCCCGCCACTGAAGCTTTCTTT. This encodes CAWSPATEAFF.